The rows below give T cell receptor beta chains drawn from one sample of a study of T cells in Graves' hyperthyroidism and ophthalmopathy. TCRdb ran MiXCR on the multiplex PCR reads and lists one entry per CDR3 protein. Seen here are over 650,000 distinct CDR3 sequences, about a sixth observed once, and the top ten hold around 7.7%. Material: blood. These TCRs come from a man aged 18 to 29 with Graves' hyperthyroidism. CDR3s include the opening cysteine and the closing phenylalanine or tryptophan. A D gene is named only where the DNA matches it firmly.

d_call v_call cdr3_aa
. TRBV4-2 CASSQVVATTGLDKNIQYF
. TRBV27 CASSFTEKAYEQYF
. TRBV12-5 CASGPDVGKSYNEQFF
. TRBV10-1 CASGEAGTDTQYF
. TRBV7-2 CASSLASLRQYF
. TRBV24-1 CATSDLGGRGSYNEQFF
TRBD2 TRBV18 CASSPPTSGSSGNEQFF
TRBD2 TRBV4-1 CASSTRLAGSSYEQYF
TRBD1 TRBV2 CASSDFAGGLIEQYF
. TRBV9 CASSVVPRASPEQFF
TRBD2 TRBV20-1 CSSIIAGQETQYF
TRBD2 TRBV20-1 CSARGLAASYEQYF
. TRBV11-3 CASSLVGHGEQFF
. TRBV6-2/TRBV6-3 CASSGRYYNEQFF
TRBD1 TRBV7-9 CASSRDSGGGTEAFF
. TRBV24-1 CATSDRGRATGELFF
TRBD1 TRBV12-5 CASGRGQGAGELFF
. TRBV20-1 CSASHPVRANTGELFF
TRBD2 TRBV11-2 CASSWTSGGQETQYF
TRBD2 TRBV28 CASSLSSSGASSYNEQFF
TRBD2 TRBV7-9 CAYQAGDTGELFF
. TRBV9 CASSFPPGASNQPQHF
TRBD2 TRBV5-6 CASSFRLAGRTDTQYF
TRBD1 TRBV20-1 CSARPRLRDRHNSPLHF
TRBD2 TRBV11-2 CASSSLRASGTTDTQYF
TRBD1 TRBV6-1 CASRRGGDSPLHF